The 14 T cell receptor beta chains presented below share a single source sample, sequenced in a study of blood T cell repertoires in COVID-19 (dated by TCRdb to the early 2020s). The library came from the immunoSEQ multiplex PCR assay. The table was pulled from immuneACCESS by TCRdb, which kept in-frame rearrangements only. Such tables lose some clones; where checked, under half of the loss comes from unresolved V genes, and the rest has no known cause. Across this sample there are more than 150,000 clones, with 65% to 85% seen only once. The ten largest clones take up more than 5% of the sample. The sequencing input was peripheral blood. The receptors were gathered from a woman aged 25-40 years with acute or convalescent COVID-19.

The chain links TRBV5-6 to TRBJ2-7; 11 bases line up with TRBD1. The V and J ends lost 4 bases and 3 bases, in that order; junction bases with no gene match: 6. The CDR3 is 15 residues long. Per the germline V gene, CDR1 is SGHDT and CDR2 is YYEEEE. This CDR3 is CASSAGTGGNYEQYF. CDR3 DNA: TGTGCCAGCAGCGCTGGGACAGGGGGTAACTACGAGCAGTACTTC.

The rearrangement uses TRBV27 and TRBJ1-1, with D unresolved. V gave up 10 bases and J gave up 1 base, with 13 bases separating them. CDR3 length: 13 residues. Germline V gene lookup returns CDR1 MNHEY and CDR2 SMNVEV (reference sequence). CDR3 protein: CATGIERNTEAFF. The CDR3 coding sequence is TGTGCCACCGGGATCGAACGGAACACTGAAGCTTTCTTT.

This chain links TRBV15 with TRBJ1-4; 9 bases match TRBD1. Germline CDR1 is LNHNV and CDR2 is YYDKDF (reference sequence). V shed 0 bases, J shed 3 bases, and the junction held 11 bases outside the gene matches. The CDR3 is 19 amino acids. The CDR3 sequence is CATSRDKMNRGLANEKLFF. CDR3 sequence (DNA): TGTGCCACCAGCAGAGATAAAATGAACAGGGGGCTCGCTAATGAAAAACTGTTTTTT.

This clone was observed a handful of times. The chain couples TRBV5-1 to TRBJ2-3, with a possible D match to TRBD2 (6 bases). Trimming took 2 bases from V and 4 from J, leaving 29 bases between them. Germline values: CDR1 SGHRS, CDR2 YFSETQ. This CDR3 comprises 20 residues. The CDR3 protein is CASSFSPPTVSGGTSDTQYF. CDR3 nucleotides: TGCGCCAGCAGCTTTTCGCCCCCAACCGTCTCGGGCGGGACCTCAGATACGCAGTATTTT. The variable domain in full, with the rest retrieved from reference TRBV5-1 and TRBJ2-3, is KAGVTQTPRYLIKTRGQQVTLSCSPISGHRSVSWYQQTPGQGLQFLFEYFSETQRNKGNFPGRFSGRQFSNSRSEMNVSTLELGDSALYLCASSFSPPTVSGGTSDTQYFGPGTRLTVL.

The chain uses TRBV28 and TRBJ2-2; no firm D call. The ends were cut back, 6 bases at V and 6 bases at J, with 5 bases in the middle. The CDR3 length is 11 residues. From germline, CDR1 is MDHEN and CDR2 SYDVKM. The CDR3 nucleotides read TGTGCCAGCAGCCCTCCCGGGGAGCTGTTTTTT. Its translation: CASSPPGELFF.

V is TRBV6-5 and J is TRBJ1-3; 7 bases are a match to TRBD1. V dropped 8 bases and J dropped 4; count of bases not matched to a gene: 8. This CDR3 contains 14 residues. CDR1 and CDR2 from the germline V gene are MNHEY and SVGAGI. The CDR3, as DNA: TGTGCCAGCTCACAGGGGTTGTCGGGAAACACCATATATTTT. It specifies CASSQGLSGNTIYF.

This clone was detected a few times. The DNA is omitted, as the CDR3 cannot be located on it reliably, and the CDR3 follows TCRdb's listing. The genes are TRBV28 and TRBJ1-1; the D segment call TRBD1 is taken from the table without a DNA check. Germline CDR1 is MDHEN and CDR2 is SYDVKM. The CDR3 length is 16 residues, termini included. The CDR3 sequence: CASSSSTGGWNTEAFF.

This clone was counted a few times. The chain employs TRBV27 and TRBJ1-1; D is perhaps TRBD1 (5 bases). V was shortened by 2 bases and J by 1 base, with 5 bases between the two germline ends. Germline CDR1 and CDR2: MNHEY and SMNVEV (reference sequence). This CDR3 is 13 amino acids long. The CDR3 sequence: CASSLGANTEAFF. In nucleotides, the CDR3 is TGTGCCAGCAGTTTAGGGGCGAACACTGAAGCTTTCTTT.

Regarding this clone: Other DNA sequences of this sample code for an identical CDR3. The rearrangement uses TRBV28 and TRBJ1-1; TRBD1 is a possible D gene (5 bases). Germline V gene lookup returns CDR1 MDHEN and CDR2 SYDVKM. CDR3 length: 13 residues. The ends were cut back, 6 bases at V and 1 base at J, with 9 bases in the middle. The CDR3 DNA sequence: TGTGCCAGCAGAGGGCAGGGGAACACTGAAGCTTTCTTT. The encoded protein is CASRGQGNTEAFF.

The V gene is TRBV28, the J gene TRBJ1-2, with TRBD1 matching 7 bases. CDR3 length: 13 amino acids. V was clipped by 6 bases and J by 5 bases; unmatched bases: 6. From germline, CDR1 is MDHEN and CDR2 SYDVKM. Here the CDR3 DNA reads TGTGCCAGCAGCAAACAGGGGACGTATGGCTACACCTTC. Translated: CASSKQGTYGYTF.

V usage is TRBV4-3 and J usage is TRBJ2-7; a weak D match, TRBD1 (5 bases). V was pared by 0 bases and J by 5 bases, with 14 bases between. This CDR3 comprises 15 residues. Germline V gene sequence: CDR1 LGHNA, CDR2 YSLEER. CDR3 sequence: CASSQDIGLRDEQYF. CDR3 coding DNA: TGCGCCAGCAGCCAAGATATAGGGCTCAGGGACGAGCAGTACTTC.

This clone was counted a few times. The chain combines TRBV27 with TRBJ1-6; D ambiguous. The CDR3 is made up of 13 amino acids. The germline V and J ends were trimmed by 1 base and 5 bases, with 3 bases remaining between them. Germline V lookup: CDR1 MNHEY, CDR2 SMNVEV (reference sequence). The CDR3, as DNA: TGTGCCAGCAGTTTATTAGATAATTCACCCCTCCACTTT. It translates to CASSLLDNSPLHF.

CDR3 region: CASSFTGSGGGYGYTF. CDR3 nucleotides: TGTGCCAGCAGTTTCACAGGGTCCGGCGGGGGCTATGGCTACACCTTC. The J gene is TRBJ1-2, the V gene TRBV28, with a weak D call TRBD1 (6 bases). The V end was cut by 3 bases, the J end by 4 bases, with 18 bases between. Germline V gives CDR1 MDHEN, CDR2 SYDVKM. This CDR3 is built from 16 residues.

The CDR3 nucleotides are TGTGCCAGCAGACTAGAGAACACTGAAGCTTTCTTT. The encoded protein is CASRLENTEAFF. The chain combines TRBV12-3 or TRBV12-4 with TRBJ1-1; no clear D. V dropped 6 bases and J dropped 1 base, with 6 bases sitting between them. CDR3 length equals 12 residues.